This passage covers 22 T cell receptor beta chains from one sample sequenced in a study of Graves' ophthalmopathy and Graves' hyperthyroidism. Researchers took RNA transcripts and amplified TCR beta CDR3 regions from them. An initial RT-PCR round employing HTBI primers preceded a second-round multiplex PCR. One entry per CDR3 protein, called by TCRdb with MiXCR from the multiplex PCR reads. The sample lists more than 1,000,000 distinct CDR3 sequences; 36% were seen once. What was sequenced was peripheral blood or thyroid tissue (not recorded which). The receptors stem from an adult man with Graves' hyperthyroidism.

This clonotype has a count of ten or more. The chain recombines TRBV7-9 with TRBJ1-4, with D possibly TRBD1 on 5 matching bases. The germline CDR1 and CDR2 sequences are SEHNR and FQNEAQ (reference sequence). The CDR3 is 15 residues long. The ends were cut back, 4 bases at V and 0 bases at J, with 9 bases in the middle. The CDR3 here is CASSSGHPTNEKLFF. CDR3 nucleotides: TGTGCCAGCAGCTCCGGACACCCAACTAATGAAAAACTGTTTTTT. Full variable domain (remainder filled in from reference TRBV7-9 and TRBJ1-4): DTGVSQNPRHKITKRGQNVTFRCDPISEHNRLYWYRQTLGQGPEFLTYFQNEAQLEKSRLLSDRFSAERPKGSFSTLEIQRTEQGDSAMYLCASSSGHPTNEKLFFGSGTQLSVL.

Regarding this clonotype: A clone one base away is much larger, so this may be a read error. This chain uses TRBV9 with TRBJ1-5; D perhaps matches TRBD1 (5 bases). CDR3 length: 15 residues. The V gene lost 4 bases and the J gene lost 1 base, with 12 bases spanning the gap. In germline, CDR1 is SGDLS, CDR2 YYNGEE. DNA for the CDR3: TGTGCCAGCAGCTTGTCTCCAGGGAGCAATCAGCCCCAGCATTTT. It codes for CASSLSPGSNQPQHF.

As for this clonotype: A much larger clonotype is one base distant, so this may be a read error. The rearrangement joins TRBV12-3 or TRBV12-4 to TRBJ1-5; a weak D match, TRBD1 (5 bases). Deletions cut 2 bases from V and 0 bases from J, with 8 bases between. The CDR3 consists of 15 residues. CDR3 in amino acids: CASSLYRISNQPQHF. The DNA for the CDR3 is TGTGCCAGCAGTTTATACAGGATTAGCAATCAGCCCCAGCATTTT.

The chain recombines TRBV9 with TRBJ2-2, with 7 nucleotides matching TRBD1. Germline V CDR1 and CDR2: SGDLS, YYNGEE. The CDR3 is 16 amino acids. J gave up 4 bases and V 3 bases, and 9 bases lay outside the gene matches. CDR3 DNA sequence: TGTGCCAGCAGCGGACGAGACAGGGCTCCCACCGGGGAGCTGTTTTTT. It codes for CASSGRDRAPTGELFF.

Details on this clonotype: A much bigger clone sits one base away, suggesting this may be a read error. This chain uses TRBV7-9 with TRBJ2-7; TRBD2 matches at 7 bases. Germline V gene lookup returns CDR1 SEHNR and CDR2 FQNEAQ (reference sequence). The V segment lost 6 bases and the J segment 3 bases; nucleotides outside the gene matches: 5. The CDR3 length is 13 residues. CDR3 DNA: TGTGCCAGCAGGGGGGGGGACGGCTACGAGCAGTACTTC. Its protein is CASRGGDGYEQYF.

This chain connects TRBV2 to TRBJ1-5; D might be TRBD1 (5 bases). CDR1 SNHLY and CDR2 FYNNEI come from the germline V gene. The CDR3 is 16 residues long. The V gene lost 6 bases and the J gene lost 6 bases, with 21 bases spanning the gap. The CDR3 nucleotides read TGTGCCAGCAGCTATGATATTGGCGGCGGGGGTCAGCCCCAGCATTTT. As protein: CASSYDIGGGGQPQHF.

This clonotype was observed many times. The J gene is TRBJ2-2, the V gene TRBV15, with D perhaps being TRBD1 or TRBD2 (5 bases each). Between the trimmed V and J ends, which lost 1 base and 7 bases, there was a span of 16 bases. Germline CDR1 is LNHNV and CDR2 is YYDKDF (reference sequence). This CDR3 comprises 16 residues. This CDR3 reads CATSRVRDPSIGELFF. For the CDR3, the DNA is TGTGCCACCAGCAGAGTCAGGGACCCCTCGATCGGGGAGCTGTTTTTT.

On this clonotype: This may be a read error: a much more frequent sequence differs by one nucleotide. The genes are TRBV19 and TRBJ1-5, with D tentatively TRBD1 (5 bases). The V gene's germline CDR1 is LNHDA and CDR2 SQIVND (reference sequence). Trimming took 1 base from V and 9 from J, leaving 13 bases between them. The CDR3 extends over 14 amino acids. The CDR3 DNA reads TGTGCCAGTAGTATAGGACGGGGGGTTCCGCCCCAGCATTTT. As protein: CASSIGRGVPPQHF.

In its sample, this clonotype was seen once. Here the CDR3 reads CASSSDRPGGGELFF. CDR3 bases: TGTGCCAGCAGTTCGGACCGTCCAGGGGGCGGGGAGCTGTTTTTT. The V gene is TRBV2, the J gene TRBJ2-2; TRBD1 aligns across 7 bases. The trim removed 5 bases at V and 7 bases at J, leaving 10 bases unmatched. This CDR3 region has 15 residues. Germline CDR1 and CDR2: SNHLY and FYNNEI.

As to this clonotype: A much larger clone differs by one base, so this may be a read error. Here the CDR3 omits its conserved ending phenylalanine or tryptophan, so a read error is the likely source. V is TRBV7-2 and J is TRBJ1-4; 8 nucleotides agree with TRBD1. The CDR3 loop spans 16 amino acids. Losses at the gene ends were 1 base for V and 3 bases for J; bases not matched to a gene: 4. The germline V gene encodes CDR1 SGHTA and CDR2 FQGNSA. The CDR3 region is CASSLGDRGPNEKLFL. The CDR3 region has the DNA TGTGCCAGCAGCTTAGGCGACAGGGGCCCTAATGAAAAACTGTTTCTT.

This clonotype was counted only a few times. This rearrangement joins TRBV10-3 to TRBJ1-5; D call uncertain. There are 16 residues in the CDR3. The ends were cut back, 3 bases at V and 1 base at J, with 13 bases in the middle. The V gene's germline CDR1 is ENHRY and CDR2 SYGVKD. The CDR3 here is CAISDPSFRSNQPQHF. CDR3 nucleotide sequence: TGTGCCATCAGTGACCCGAGCTTCAGGAGCAATCAGCCCCAGCATTTT.

This clonotype was detected once. A read error is likely, as this CDR3 ends without the conserved phenylalanine or tryptophan. This sequence joins TRBV25-1 and TRBJ2-5, with a tentative D call TRBD2 (5 bases). Germline CDR1 is MGHDK and CDR2 is SYGVNS. Deletions cut 5 bases from V and 2 bases from J, with 15 bases between. This CDR3 has 15 amino acids. CDR3 nucleotides: TGTGCCAGCAGTTTATGGAGCGGAATACAAGAGACCCAGTACTTA. It codes for CASSLWSGIQETQYL.

V is TRBV25-1 and J is TRBJ2-1, with TRBD2 matching over 9 bases. Trimming at V came to 4 bases and at J to 16 bases, leaving 8 bases not matched to a gene. The V gene's germline CDR1 is MGHDK and CDR2 SYGVNS. This CDR3 region has 12 residues. CDR3 in DNA: TGTGCCAGCAGTGCCCTAGCGGGGCCCTATTTCTTC. It encodes CASSALAGPYFF.

As for this clonotype: Here the CDR3 omits its conserved ending phenylalanine or tryptophan, so a read error is the likely source. The chain employs TRBV29-1 and TRBJ2-5, with D possibly being TRBD2 (7 bases). This CDR3 is built from 14 residues. The germline CDR1 and CDR2 sequences are SQVTM and ANQGSEA. V lost 7 bases and J lost 5, with 20 bases in between. The CDR3 DNA reads as TGCAGCGCCCGTAGGGCTAGCGGACAGGAGACCCAGTACCTC. It translates to CSARRASGQETQYL.

This clonotype was found a few times. This chain links TRBV7-6 with TRBJ2-3, with 8 bases identical to TRBD1. The CDR3 is 15 amino acids. CDR1 and CDR2 (germline): SGHVS, FNYEAQ. Trimming cost V 5 bases and J 4 bases; bases outside gene matches: 8. The CDR3 DNA reads as TGTGCCAGCAGCGCGATTCCAGGGGGCTCAGATACGCAGTATTTT. It encodes CASSAIPGGSDTQYF.

V usage is TRBV20-1 and J usage is TRBJ2-5; D is undetermined. The CDR3 loop spans 14 amino acids. Looked up from germline, CDR1 is DFQATT and CDR2 is SNEGSKA (reference sequence). Trimming took 0 bases from V and 7 from J, leaving 15 bases between them. The CDR3 sequence: CSARDVYIKGTQYF. CDR3 sequence (DNA): TGCAGTGCTAGAGACGTCTACATAAAAGGGACCCAGTACTTC.

V usage is TRBV4-3 and J usage is TRBJ2-6, with D possibly TRBD2 on 5 matching bases. V was shortened by 3 bases and J by 4 bases, with 7 bases between the two germline ends. CDR3 length equals 14 residues. Germline lookup yields CDR1 LGHNA and CDR2 YSLEER. CDR3 sequence reads: CASSQTIGANVLTF. DNA of the CDR3: TGCGCCAGCAGCCAGACTATCGGGGCCAACGTCCTGACTTTC.

As DNA, the CDR3 is TGTGCCAGCAGCTTTTACGGACACTCGAACACTGAAGCTTTCTTT. Amino acids: CASSFYGHSNTEAFF. The chain carries TRBV7-8 and TRBJ1-1; maybe TRBD1 (5 bases). Trimming took off 3 bases at V and 1 base at J, with 12 bases between the two ends. Germline assignment: CDR1 SGHVS and CDR2 FQNEAQ. The CDR3 contains 15 residues.

This clonotype was seen only once. A read error may produce the germline difference seen at one junction end. The chain employs TRBV5-1 and TRBJ2-2; D remains unclear. Germline CDR1 is SGHRS and CDR2 is YFSETQ. This CDR3 region has 16 residues. The CDR3 nucleotides read TGCGCCAGCAGCCCTGACGGCCGATCAAACACTGGGGAGCTGTTTTTT. As protein: CASSPDGRSNTGELFF.

The genes are TRBV7-9 and TRBJ1-1; no firm D call. Trimming pared 5 bases from V and 0 bases from J, leaving 16 bases between. The CDR3 is 16 amino acids. CDR1 is SEHNR and CDR2 is FQNEAQ in the germline V gene (reference sequence). As DNA, the CDR3 is TGTGCCAGCAGCGCTCGTTTTCAGGTTGTGAACACTGAAGCTTTCTTT. It encodes CASSARFQVVNTEAFF.

This clonotype occurred many times. J is TRBJ2-5 and V is TRBV24-1, with D perhaps TRBD1 (6 bases). Trimming pared 3 bases from V and 5 bases from J, leaving 15 bases between. Germline V gene data show CDR1 as KGHDR and CDR2 as SFDVKD. The CDR3 is 15 amino acids. The CDR3 region is CATSDRQRGSETQYF. The CDR3 region has the DNA TGTGCCACCAGTGATCGACAGAGGGGGTCCGAGACCCAGTACTTC.

The chain employs TRBV30 and TRBJ1-1; 9 bases fit TRBD1. CDR3 size: 13 residues. Germline CDR1 and CDR2: GTSNPN and SVGIG (reference sequence). Trimming removed 1 base from V and 6 bases from J; junction bases left unmatched: 3. CDR3 loop: CAWSDTGGAEAFF. The CDR3, as DNA: TGTGCCTGGAGTGATACAGGGGGCGCTGAAGCTTTCTTT.